One T cell receptor beta chain is described in this entry. What it recognizes is unknown. The missing CDR3 end, 3 residues past where the read stops, is filled in from the germline J gene. The CDR3 covers 16 residues. Deletions cut 4 bases from V and 1 base from J, with 17 bases between. Germline CDR1 is LNHDA and CDR2 is SQIVND (reference sequence). immunoSEQ multiplex PCR used an average of about 1,200 ng genomic DNA. Method: immunoSEQ multiplex PCR; TCRdb's copy keeps in-frame clones and lacks some. Its table records 20,000 to 30,000 clones. The data are from a study of T cells in women clearing cervical HPV infection. At the level of the study: For cases, blood was sampled a median approximately 150 days after lesion detection, interquartile range roughly 90 to 210 days. Study-wide findings and caveats: Effector/memory and HPV-specific T cells were not isolated, and association timing is unknown.

The specimen was blood buffy coat. The sequence was collected from a woman aged 18-70 years with a cervical HPV16 infection that either progressed to CIN3+ or cleared (not recorded which). This chain joins TRBV19 and TRBJ2-7, with D uncertain. CDR3 loop: CASSRNTESRSYEQYF. Partial CDR3 DNA: TGTGCCAGTAGTAGGAATACAGAAAGTAGGTCCTACGAG.